Listed here are 27 T cell receptor beta chains from one sample, sequenced in a study of glioma-infiltrating T cells. Amplification of TCR alpha and beta CDR3 regions from RNA used iRepertoire nested multiplex PCR. One entry per CDR3 protein, called by TCRdb with MiXCR from the multiplex PCR reads. In the table there are about 180,000 distinct CDR3 sequences, over 40% of which are singletons. The sequenced material came from glioma tissue, nonneoplastic brain tissue, or PBMCs (not recorded which). These receptors came from a human donor with low-grade glioma or glioblastoma, undergoing nonglioma brain surgery, or in good health (not recorded which).

In its sample, this clonotype was seen many times. CDR3 nucleotide sequence: TGCAGTGCTAGTGACACACTCTATGGCTACACCTTC. This encodes CSASDTLYGYTF. The V gene is TRBV20-1, the J gene TRBJ1-2; no reliable D call. CDR1 and CDR2 from the germline V gene are DFQATT and SNEGSKA (reference sequence). The CDR3 is 12 amino acids. V was pared by 3 bases and J by 4 bases, with 9 bases between.

Concerning this clonotype: This likely comes from a read error, as the CDR3 has no conserved phenylalanine or tryptophan at its end. This chain links TRBV28 with TRBJ2-5; D perhaps matches TRBD1 (6 bases). There are 15 residues in the CDR3. Between the trimmed V and J ends, which lost 8 bases and 1 base, there was a span of 17 bases. Germline CDR1 and CDR2: MDHEN and SYDVKM. The CDR3 DNA sequence: TGTGCCAGCGGTTACAGGGAGTCATCCCAAGAGACCCAGTACTTA. Its translation is CASGYRESSQETQYL.

This clonotype was seen once. This chain uses TRBV27 with TRBJ1-6, with D possibly TRBD1 on 5 matching bases. This CDR3 spans 16 amino acids. The germline V gene has CDR1 MNHEY and CDR2 SMNVEV (reference sequence). Trimming left V 11 bases short and J 7 bases short, with 24 bases between. The CDR3 here is CAGTATAPPINSPLHF. In DNA, the CDR3 is TGTGCCGGCACCGCGACAGCGCCACCAATCAATTCACCCCTCCACTTT.

Concerning this clonotype: Germline and junction disagree at one end, which may indicate a read error. The chain couples TRBV6-1 to TRBJ2-4; D call uncertain. The CDR3 is made up of 13 amino acids. Germline V gene data show CDR1 as MNHNS and CDR2 as SASEGT. As DNA, the CDR3 is TGTGACAGCAGTCTCCAAGCCAAAAACATTCAGTACTTC. It is translated as CDSSLQAKNIQYF.

This clonotype was observed many times. V is TRBV20-1 and J is TRBJ2-7; D is ambiguous. CDR1 and CDR2 (germline): DFQATT, SNEGSKA (reference sequence). This CDR3 contains 12 residues. The germline V and J ends were trimmed by 6 bases and 3 bases, with 12 bases remaining between them. The CDR3 DNA follows: TGCAGTGCATCTGGCGGTTACTACGAGCAGTACTTC. Translating gives CSASGGYYEQYF.

As for this clonotype: This CDR3 fails to terminate in the conserved phenylalanine or tryptophan, so it likely reflects a read error. V is TRBV19 and J is TRBJ1-1; D may be TRBD1 (5 bases). There are 14 residues in the CDR3. Deletions cut 5 bases from V and 5 bases from J, with 15 bases between. The germline gives CDR1 LNHDA, CDR2 SQIVND (reference sequence). The CDR3 DNA sequence: TGTGCCAGTAGTCCTGCCGTCGGGGGGACTGAAGCTTTCTCT. Amino acids: CASSPAVGGTEAFS.

Points on this clonotype: A read error is possible here, since a much larger clone lies one base away. The V call is TRBV20-1, the J call TRBJ2-1; D perhaps matches TRBD2 (5 bases). The CDR3 extends over 12 amino acids. V was clipped by 6 bases and J by 10 bases, with 16 bases between them. Germline V CDR1 and CDR2: DFQATT, SNEGSKA (reference sequence). CDR3 protein: CSAVREMSEQFF. CDR3 nucleotide sequence: TGCAGTGCCGTCCGGGAAATGTCCGAGCAGTTCTTC.

Remarks on this clonotype: A read error is possible here, since a much larger clone lies one base away. V and J are TRBV18 and TRBJ2-1; TRBD1 matches 9 bases. The germline CDR1 and CDR2 sequences are KGHSH and LQKENI. The CDR3 length is 15 residues. The CDR3: CASSRETGGLDEQLF. CDR3 DNA sequence: TGTGCCAGCTCACGGGAGACAGGGGGGTTGGATGAGCAGTTGTTC.

A word on this clonotype: At one end the junction does not follow the germline gene, possibly because of a read error. J is TRBJ2-1 and V is TRBV9; a weak D match, TRBD2 (6 bases). Germline V CDR1 and CDR2: SGDLS, YYNGEE. This CDR3 has 13 residues. CDR3 amino acids: CASSGDFHDEKFF. DNA of the CDR3: TGTGCCAGCAGCGGGGACTTTCACGATGAGAAGTTCTTC.

At least ten counts were recorded for this clonotype. The chain links TRBV7-2 to TRBJ2-3; D gene uncertain. The CDR3 runs to 12 residues. V lost 5 bases and J lost 5, with 8 bases in between. Germline CDR1 reads SGHTA; CDR2 reads FQGNSA. In nucleotides, the CDR3 is TGTGCCAGCAGCCCACAAAGAGATACGCAGTATTTT. Protein sequence: CASSPQRDTQYF. Based on the CDR3 plus reference TRBV7-2 and TRBJ2-3, the full variable domain is GAGVSQSPSNKVTEKGKDVELRCDPISGHTALYWYRQSLGQGLEFLIYFQGNSAPDKSGLPSDRFSAERTGGSVSTLTIQRTQQEDSAVYLCASSPQRDTQYFGPGTRLTVL.

The count of this clonotype is one. The genes are TRBV5-4 and TRBJ2-5, with 11 positions matching TRBD2. The germline CDR1 and CDR2 sequences are SGHNT and YYREEE (reference sequence). The CDR3 length is 15 residues. V trimming: 2 bases; J trimming: 7 bases; junction bases outside the gene matches: 7. This chain's CDR3 is CASSFLAGGLGTQYF. The DNA for the CDR3 is TGTGCCAGCAGCTTTTTAGCGGGAGGGCTGGGGACCCAGTACTTC.

The rearrangement joins TRBV5-8 to TRBJ2-1; 12 bases line up with TRBD2. Germline V gene sequence: CDR1 SGHTS, CDR2 YDEGEE. The CDR3 contains 15 residues. With V trimmed by 4 bases and J by 7 bases, 6 bases remained unmatched. The CDR3 sequence: CASSQGLAGVNEQFF. CDR3 nucleotide sequence: TGTGCCAGCAGCCAGGGACTAGCGGGCGTAAATGAGCAGTTCTTC.

This clonotype was detected many times. V usage is TRBV27 and J usage is TRBJ2-5; 11 bases agree with TRBD2. Germline-derived CDR1 and CDR2 are MNHEY and SMNVEV (reference sequence). The CDR3 totals 20 residues. Trimming cost V 2 bases and J 0 bases; bases outside gene matches: 14. The CDR3 DNA reads TGTGCCAGCAGTTTACGGGGACTAGCGGCGAATCCCTTATACCAAGAGACCCAGTACTTC. This encodes CASSLRGLAANPLYQETQYF.

This clonotype has a single count. V gene TRBV4-1 combines with J gene TRBJ2-7; D may correspond to TRBD1 or TRBD2 (5 bases each). Gene TRBJ2-1 matches the end of the DNA better, so the J call may be wrong. The CDR3 sequence is 15 residues long. Germline V gene sequence: CDR1 MGHRA, CDR2 YSYEKL. The CDR3 loop reads CASSQERVGAYEQFF. CDR3 coding DNA: TGCGCCAGCAGCCAAGAGAGGGTAGGGGCCTACGAGCAGTTCTTC.

This chain links TRBV3-1 with TRBJ2-1; D gene uncertain. This CDR3 comprises 16 residues. Germline lookup yields CDR1 LGHDT and CDR2 YNNKEL (reference sequence). Trimming removed 2 bases from V and 6 bases from J, with 17 bases in between. In DNA, the CDR3 is TGTGCCAGCAGCCAAAATACCGGCGCCAACGTCAATGAGCAGTTCTTC. Residues: CASSQNTGANVNEQFF.

The genes are TRBV6-9 and TRBJ2-1; 7 positions agree with TRBD1. Germline V CDR1 and CDR2: MNHGY, SVAAGI. The CDR3 runs to 16 residues. The junction had 14 bases not matched to a gene; V was cut back by 4 bases and J by 8 bases. CDR3 region: CASSSQGQGGSYEQFF. DNA of the CDR3: TGTGCCAGCAGTTCACAGGGACAAGGGGGCTCCTATGAGCAGTTCTTC.

The chain employs TRBV19 and TRBJ2-2; tentatively, D is TRBD1 or TRBD2 (5 bases each). Trimming took off 1 base at V and 7 bases at J, with 19 bases between the two ends. The CDR3 runs 17 residues. Germline assignment: CDR1 LNHDA and CDR2 SQIVND (reference sequence). CDR3 in DNA: TGTGCCAGTAGTATAGCCCGAGGGGCAGCCGGCGTCGGGGAGCTGTTTTTT. Amino acids: CASSIARGAAGVGELFF.

This clonotype was seen ten or more times. The V gene is TRBV6-1, the J gene TRBJ2-2, with D possibly matching TRBD2 (5 bases). The CDR3 has 14 residues. V gave up 5 bases and J gave up 7 bases, with 14 bases separating them. Germline V gene sequence: CDR1 MNHNS, CDR2 SASEGT. For the CDR3, the DNA is TGTGCCAGCAGTCGGACTGGCCTTGGCGGGGAGCTGTTTTTT. This encodes CASSRTGLGGELFF.

To note about this clonotype: A much larger clone lies one base from this, so it may be a read error. The chain links TRBV2 to TRBJ1-5; D is unclear. CDR3 length: 13 residues. The V gene's germline CDR1 is SNHLY and CDR2 FYNNEI. The CDR3 DNA sequence: TGTGCCAGCAGTGAACGAAGCAATAAGCCCCAGCATTTT. Protein sequence: CASSERSNKPQHF.

This rearrangement joins TRBV6-5 to TRBJ2-1, with TRBD1 as a possible D gene (5 bases). The length of the CDR3 is 13 residues. The V end lost 5 bases, the J end lost 8 bases, and 13 bases lay between the germline ends. Germline V gene data show CDR1 as MNHEY and CDR2 as SVGAGI. CDR3 in DNA: TGTGCCAGCAGTGACGTGATGGGGCATGAGCAGTTCTTC. Its protein is CASSDVMGHEQFF.

With regard to this clonotype: A read error may explain this, as a much larger clone is one base away. The chain's CDR3 is CASRSSGWDNEQFF. The CDR3 DNA is TGTGCCAGCAGATCTTCAGGGTGGGACAATGAGCAGTTCTTC. The chain recombines TRBV6-4 with TRBJ2-1, with D possibly matching TRBD1 (5 bases). The germline gives CDR1 MRHNA, CDR2 SNTAGT. The CDR3 extends over 14 amino acids. Trimming shortened V by 6 bases and J by 5 bases, and 14 bases separated the two germline ends.

This clonotype was detected only a few times. V gene TRBV5-1 combines with J gene TRBJ1-1; D gene ambiguous. V was clipped by 6 bases and J by 1 base, with 13 bases between them. The germline V gene encodes CDR1 SGHRS and CDR2 YFSETQ. The CDR3 totals 14 residues. DNA of the CDR3: TGCGCCAGCACTGCAGTTTCGGGGAACACTGAAGCTTTCTTT. Amino acids: CASTAVSGNTEAFF.

A word on this clonotype: One end of the junction does not line up with germline, which may come from a read error. The rearrangement uses TRBV20-1 and TRBJ1-5; D remains ambiguous. This CDR3 is built from 12 residues. CDR1 and CDR2 from the germline V gene are DFQATT and SNEGSKA (reference sequence). The CDR3 sequence: CSTRAREQPQHF. The CDR3 coding sequence is TGCAGTACTAGAGCTAGGGAACAGCCCCAGCATTTT.

Ten or more counts support this clonotype. The rearrangement joins TRBV27 to TRBJ2-1, with D perhaps TRBD1 (5 bases). Germline V gives CDR1 MNHEY, CDR2 SMNVEV (reference sequence). The CDR3 runs to 15 residues. Trimming removed 3 bases from V and 0 bases from J, with 9 bases in between. The CDR3 is CASSLGPSSYNEQFF. The CDR3 DNA is TGTGCCAGCAGTTTGGGGCCTAGCTCCTACAATGAGCAGTTCTTC.

This clonotype was detected ten times or more. CDR3 amino acids: CASRLPSVGEQYF. The CDR3 DNA reads TGTGCCAGCAGATTACCTAGCGTGGGCGAGCAGTACTTC. The V and J genes are TRBV6-1 and TRBJ2-7, with D possibly TRBD2 on 6 matching bases. The germline V gene encodes CDR1 MNHNS and CDR2 SASEGT. V lost 6 bases and J 6 bases, leaving 15 bases between the germline ends. The CDR3 has 13 residues.

In its sample, this clonotype was seen a few times. Just one base apart from a much larger clone, this may be a read error. The rearrangement joins TRBV20-1 to TRBJ2-7; no firm D call. Trimming took 7 bases from V and 0 from J, leaving 16 bases between them. The CDR3 is 14 amino acids. Germline assignment: CDR1 DFQATT and CDR2 SNEGSKA (reference sequence). This CDR3 reads CSGQARLSSYEQYF. Written as DNA, the CDR3 is TGCAGTGGGCAGGCCAGGCTGAGCTCCTACGAGCAGTACTTC.

This clonotype was detected only once. This may stem from a read error, because a much larger clone lies one nucleotide away. V and J are TRBV28 and TRBJ2-7, with D possibly TRBD2 on 5 matching bases. CDR1 and CDR2 from the germline V gene are MDHEN and SYDVKM. Trimming removed 5 bases from V and 3 bases from J, with 8 bases in between. The length of the CDR3 is 12 residues. The CDR3 DNA reads as TGTGCCAGCAGTGGACTTTACTACGAGCAGTACTTC. It encodes CASSGLYYEQYF. Drawing the rest from reference TRBV28 and TRBJ2-7, the complete variable domain is DVKVTQSSRYLVKRTGEKVFLECVQDMDHENMFWYRQDPGLGLRLIYFSYDVKMKEKGDIPEGYSVSREKKERFSLILESASTNQTSMYLCASSGLYYEQYFGPGTRLTVT.